This TCR beta chain was recorded in a study of response to subunit inactivated influenza vaccine. This clonotype was found a few times. What it binds is unknown. General study results and limits: Each seasonal influenza vaccination, the authors suggested, recruits few new T cells.

TCRdb called the RT-PCR reads again in MiXCR, with one record for every CDR3 protein. The data show over 800,000 distinct CDR3 sequences, around 20% seen once. The CDR3 consists of 14 residues. V gave up 1 base and J gave up 6 bases, with 13 bases separating them. CDR1 and CDR2 from the germline V gene are MDHEN and SYDVKM. The clonotype was recovered from a man over 45 who received an inactivated influenza vaccine. This rearrangement joins TRBV28 to TRBJ2-7; D gene ambiguous. The sample consisted of PBMCs from blood, taken about 5 days after vaccination. CDR3 sequence (DNA): TGTGCCAGCAGTTTATCCGGGTATGGGGTCGAGCAGTACTTC. Translation: CASSLSGYGVEQYF.